A selection of T cell receptor beta chains follows, all from one sample in a study of chemoradiotherapy in HPV16-positive cancers. Data came from immunoSEQ multiplex PCR; TCRdb stores just in-frame clones and leaves some out. The data contain approximately 8,400 clones, approximately 80% of them singletons. Sampling was conducted from a patient who underwent chemoradiotherapy. The receptors were gathered from a human donor with HPV-associated anogenital cancer. The CDR3 runs from the conserved cysteine through the conserved F or W. Each record gives: D gene, clone size, J gene, V gene, CDR3 protein, CDR3 DNA. The D gene is left open where the match is weak. The listing skips clone size in some rows; elsewhere it reads once, few, many or a size class.

D gene: NA
clone size: NA
J gene: TRBJ2-7
V gene: TRBV5-8
CDR3 protein: CASSLSTYEQYF
CDR3 DNA: TGTGCCAGCAGCCTTTCCACCTACGAGCAGTACTTC

D gene: TRBD1
clone size: NA
J gene: TRBJ2-1
V gene: TRBV10-3
CDR3 protein: CAISPGTDYNEQFF
CDR3 DNA: TGTGCCATCAGTCCTGGGACAGATTACAATGAGCAGTTCTTC

D gene: NA
clone size: NA
J gene: TRBJ2-5
V gene: TRBV5-1
CDR3 protein: CASSLVQTAGGTQYF
CDR3 DNA: TGCGCCAGCAGCTTGGTCCAGACCGCCGGGGGGACCCAGTACTTC

D gene: TRBD2
clone size: NA
J gene: TRBJ2-2
V gene: TRBV7-2
CDR3 protein: CASSHSGGNTGELFF
CDR3 DNA: TGTGCCAGCAGCCACAGCGGGGGGAACACCGGGGAGCTGTTTTTT

D gene: NA
clone size: NA
J gene: TRBJ1-4
V gene: TRBV19
CDR3 protein: CASRNLGEKLFF
CDR3 DNA: TGTGCCAGTAGAAACCTAGGAGAAAAACTGTTTTTT

D gene: NA
clone size: few
J gene: TRBJ1-1
V gene: TRBV28
CDR3 protein: CASTRGVLDTEAFF
CDR3 DNA: TGTGCCAGCACCCGGGGAGTCCTGGACACTGAAGCTTTCTTT

D gene: TRBD2
clone size: NA
J gene: TRBJ2-1
V gene: TRBV4-2
CDR3 protein: CASSQSLGLAGLYNEQFF
CDR3 DNA: TGTGCCAGCAGCCAATCTCTTGGACTAGCGGGACTTTACAATGAGCAGTTCTTC

D gene: NA
clone size: NA
J gene: TRBJ2-1
V gene: TRBV11-2
CDR3 protein: CASSSIPKQQFF
CDR3 DNA: TGTGCCAGCAGCTCCATCCCGAAACAGCAGTTCTTC

D gene: NA
clone size: NA
J gene: TRBJ1-2
V gene: TRBV18
CDR3 protein: CASSPRVVEMSYGYTF
CDR3 DNA: TGTGCCAGCTCACCACGCGTTGTGGAAATGAGCTATGGCTACACCTTC

D gene: NA
clone size: NA
J gene: TRBJ1-2
V gene: TRBV5-4
CDR3 protein: CASSSQGYGYTF
CDR3 DNA: TGTGCCAGCAGCTCCCAGGGGTATGGCTACACCTTC

D gene: NA
clone size: NA
J gene: TRBJ2-7
V gene: TRBV6-1
CDR3 protein: CASSDKQGPASLDEQYF
CDR3 DNA: TGTGCCAGCAGTGATAAACAGGGTCCCGCTAGCCTTGACGAGCAGTACTTC

D gene: NA
clone size: few
J gene: TRBJ1-2
V gene: TRBV19
CDR3 protein: CASSTGQGIHNGYTF
CDR3 DNA: TGTGCCAGTAGTACGGGACAAGGGATTCATAATGGCTACACCTTC

D gene: NA
clone size: once
J gene: TRBJ1-3
V gene: TRBV5-1
CDR3 protein: CASSLAGPSGGNTIYF
CDR3 DNA: TGCGCCAGCAGCTTGGCGGGCCCCTCGGGTGGAAACACCATATATTTT

D gene: TRBD2
clone size: NA
J gene: TRBJ2-7
V gene: TRBV7-2
CDR3 protein: CASSLSSGETYEQYF
CDR3 DNA: TGTGCCAGCAGCTTATCTAGCGGGGAGACCTACGAGCAGTACTTC

D gene: NA
clone size: NA
J gene: TRBJ1-1
V gene: TRBV5-5
CDR3 protein: CASSPQRGVIEAFF
CDR3 DNA: TGTGCCAGCAGCCCGCAGCGGGGGGTAATAGAAGCTTTCTTT

D gene: NA
clone size: NA
J gene: TRBJ2-6
V gene: TRBV28
CDR3 protein: CASKGGSSGANVLTF
CDR3 DNA: TGTGCCAGCAAAGGGGGAAGCTCTGGGGCCAACGTCCTGACTTTC

D gene: NA
clone size: few
J gene: TRBJ1-1
V gene: TRBV5-4
CDR3 protein: CASSLVPRTEAFF
CDR3 DNA: TGTGCCAGCAGCTTGGTTCCAAGGACTGAAGCTTTCTTT

D gene: NA
clone size: NA
J gene: TRBJ2-3
V gene: TRBV19
CDR3 protein: CASSPTGHGTDTQYF
CDR3 DNA: TGTGCCAGTAGTCCCACCGGACACGGCACAGATACGCAGTATTTT

D gene: NA
clone size: once
J gene: TRBJ1-3
V gene: TRBV11-3
CDR3 protein: CASSLGFDGNTIYF
CDR3 DNA: TGTGCCAGCAGCCTAGGGTTCGACGGAAACACCATATATTTT

D gene: NA
clone size: NA
J gene: TRBJ1-1
V gene: TRBV6-6
CDR3 protein: CASSYSYGDTEAFF
CDR3 DNA: TGTGCCAGCAGTTACTCTTACGGGGACACTGAAGCTTTCTTT

D gene: TRBD2
clone size: NA
J gene: TRBJ2-1
V gene: TRBV9
CDR3 protein: CASSVATPGLEYNEQFF
CDR3 DNA: TGTGCCAGCAGCGTAGCTACGCCGGGACTAGAATACAATGAGCAGTTCTTC

D gene: NA
clone size: NA
J gene: TRBJ1-3
V gene: TRBV5-1
CDR3 protein: CASSPSGARGNTIYF
CDR3 DNA: TGCGCCAGCAGCCCTTCAGGGGCAAGAGGAAACACCATATATTTT

D gene: NA
clone size: NA
J gene: TRBJ2-4
V gene: TRBV5-4
CDR3 protein: CASSLDGTKNIQYF
CDR3 DNA: TGTGCCAGCAGCTTGGATGGGACCAAAAACATTCAGTACTTC

D gene: TRBD1
clone size: NA
J gene: TRBJ1-1
V gene: TRBV7-9
CDR3 protein: CASSSGRVPGQGRTEAFF
CDR3 DNA: TGTGCCAGCAGCTCAGGGAGGGTCCCGGGACAGGGGCGGACTGAAGCTTTCTTT

D gene: TRBD1
clone size: few
J gene: TRBJ2-1
V gene: TRBV7-9
CDR3 protein: CASSNGTDYNEQFF
CDR3 DNA: TGTGCCAGCAGCAACGGGACAGACTACAATGAGCAGTTCTTC

D gene: NA
clone size: NA
J gene: TRBJ1-1
V gene: TRBV19
CDR3 protein: CASSPQENTEAFF
CDR3 DNA: TGTGCCAGTAGCCCACAAGAGAACACTGAAGCTTTCTTT

D gene: NA
clone size: NA
J gene: TRBJ1-6
V gene: TRBV5-1
CDR3 protein: CASSLVQGGLSNSPLHF
CDR3 DNA: TGCGCCAGCAGCTTGGTCCAGGGAGGCCTTTCGAATTCACCCCTCCACTTT

D gene: NA
clone size: once
J gene: TRBJ1-5
V gene: TRBV6-5
CDR3 protein: CATSRDNSNQPQHF
CDR3 DNA: TGTGCCACCTCACGGGACAATAGCAATCAGCCCCAGCATTTT